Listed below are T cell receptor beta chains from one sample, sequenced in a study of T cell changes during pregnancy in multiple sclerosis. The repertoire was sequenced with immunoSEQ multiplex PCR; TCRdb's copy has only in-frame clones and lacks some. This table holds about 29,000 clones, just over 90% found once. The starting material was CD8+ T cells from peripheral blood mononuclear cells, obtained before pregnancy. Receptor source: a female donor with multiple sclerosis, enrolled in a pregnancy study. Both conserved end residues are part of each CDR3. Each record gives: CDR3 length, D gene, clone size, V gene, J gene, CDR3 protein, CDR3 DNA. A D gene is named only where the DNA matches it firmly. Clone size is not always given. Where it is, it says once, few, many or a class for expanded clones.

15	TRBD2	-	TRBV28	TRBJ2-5	CASTNAGGAGETQYF	TGTGCCAGCACAAACGCGGGGGGAGCGGGAGAGACCCAGTACTTC
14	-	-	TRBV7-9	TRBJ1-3	CASSYGDSGNTIYF	TGTGCCAGCAGCTACGGGGACTCTGGAAACACCATATATTTT
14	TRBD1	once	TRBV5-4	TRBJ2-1	CASSPGQIYNEQFF	TGTGCCAGCAGCCCGGGACAGATATACAATGAGCAGTTCTTC
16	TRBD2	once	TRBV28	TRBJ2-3	CASSPPGGRVTDTQYF	TGTGCCAGCAGTCCCCCGGGCGGGAGAGTGACAGATACGCAGTATTTT
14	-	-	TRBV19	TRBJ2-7	CASSDRGYSYEQYF	TGTGCCAGTAGTGACCGGGGATACTCCTACGAGCAGTACTTC
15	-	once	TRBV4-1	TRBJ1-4	CASSLEPATNEKLFF	TGCGCCAGCAGTCTCGAGCCGGCAACTAATGAAAAACTGTTTTTT
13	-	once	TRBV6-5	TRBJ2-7	CASSFGGGYEQYF	TGTGCCAGCAGTTTCGGGGGTGGCTACGAGCAGTACTTC
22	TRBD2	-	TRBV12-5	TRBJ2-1	CASGLVRGLADFSTGSYNEQFF	TGTGCTAGTGGTTTGGTACGAGGGCTAGCGGATTTTTCCACAGGCTCCTACAATGAGCAGTTCTTC
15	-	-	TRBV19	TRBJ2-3	CASSTLPLGSDTQYF	TGTGCCAGTAGTACCCTACCACTAGGATCAGATACGCAGTATTTT
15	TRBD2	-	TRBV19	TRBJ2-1	CASSMGIAGYNEQFF	TGTGCCAGTAGTATGGGAATAGCGGGCTACAATGAGCAGTTCTTC
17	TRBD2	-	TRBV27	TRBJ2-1	CASSSRTSGRALDEQFF	TGTGCCAGCAGTTCCCGAACTAGCGGGAGGGCCTTGGATGAGCAGTTCTTC
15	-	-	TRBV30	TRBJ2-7	CAWSKPQGNTYEQYF	TGTGCCTGGAGCAAACCCCAGGGGAACACCTACGAGCAGTACTTC
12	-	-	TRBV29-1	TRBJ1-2	CSADIFPYGYTF	TGCAGCGCCGACATTTTCCCCTATGGCTACACCTTC
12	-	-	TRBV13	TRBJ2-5	CASSLISEAQYF	TGTGCCAGCAGCTTAATATCAGAGGCCCAGTACTTC